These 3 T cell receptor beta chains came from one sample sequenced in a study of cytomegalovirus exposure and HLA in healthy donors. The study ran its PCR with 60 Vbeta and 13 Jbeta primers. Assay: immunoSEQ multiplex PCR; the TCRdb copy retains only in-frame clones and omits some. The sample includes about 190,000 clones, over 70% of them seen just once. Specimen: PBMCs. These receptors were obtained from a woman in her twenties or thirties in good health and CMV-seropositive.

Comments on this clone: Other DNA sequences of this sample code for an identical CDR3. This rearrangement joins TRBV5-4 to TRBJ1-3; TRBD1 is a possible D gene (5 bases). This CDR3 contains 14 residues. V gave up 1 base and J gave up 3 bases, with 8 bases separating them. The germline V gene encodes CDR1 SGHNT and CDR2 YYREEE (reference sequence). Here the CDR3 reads CASSLRGSGNTIYF. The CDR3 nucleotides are TGTGCCAGCAGCTTGCGGGGGAGTGGAAACACCATATATTTT.

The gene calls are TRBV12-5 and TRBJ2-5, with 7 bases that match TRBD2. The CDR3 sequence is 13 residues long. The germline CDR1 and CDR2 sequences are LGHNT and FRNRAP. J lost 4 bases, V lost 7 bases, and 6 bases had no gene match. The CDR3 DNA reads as TGTGCTAGTGTTGGATGGGAGGGAGAGACCCAGTACTTC. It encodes CASVGWEGETQYF.

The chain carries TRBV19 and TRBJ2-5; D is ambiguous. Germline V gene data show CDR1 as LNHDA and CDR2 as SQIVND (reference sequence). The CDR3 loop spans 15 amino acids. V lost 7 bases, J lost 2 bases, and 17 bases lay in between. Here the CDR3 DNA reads TGTGCCAGTAACCCATCAGGTGGCAAACAAGAGACCCAGTACTTC. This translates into CASNPSGGKQETQYF.